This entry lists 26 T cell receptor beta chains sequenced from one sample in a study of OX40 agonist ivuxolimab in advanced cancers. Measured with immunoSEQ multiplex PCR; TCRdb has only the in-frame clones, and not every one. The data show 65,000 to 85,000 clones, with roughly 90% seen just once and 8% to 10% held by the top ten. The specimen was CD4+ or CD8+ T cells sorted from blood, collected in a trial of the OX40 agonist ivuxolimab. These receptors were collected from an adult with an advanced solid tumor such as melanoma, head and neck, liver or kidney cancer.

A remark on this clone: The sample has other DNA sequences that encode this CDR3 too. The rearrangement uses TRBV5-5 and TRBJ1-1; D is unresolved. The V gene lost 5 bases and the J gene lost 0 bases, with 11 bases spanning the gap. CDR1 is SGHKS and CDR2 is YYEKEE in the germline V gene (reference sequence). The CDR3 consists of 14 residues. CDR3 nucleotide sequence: TGTGCCAGCAGTTTAGTACGTTTGAACACTGAAGCTTTCTTT. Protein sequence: CASSLVRLNTEAFF.

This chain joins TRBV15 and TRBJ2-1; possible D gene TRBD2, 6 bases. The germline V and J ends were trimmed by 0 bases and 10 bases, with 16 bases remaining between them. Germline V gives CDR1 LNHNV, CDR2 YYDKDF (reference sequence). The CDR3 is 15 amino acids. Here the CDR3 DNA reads TGTGCCACCAGCAGAGAAAACCTTCATCGGGGGGAGCAGTTCTTC. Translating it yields CATSRENLHRGEQFF.

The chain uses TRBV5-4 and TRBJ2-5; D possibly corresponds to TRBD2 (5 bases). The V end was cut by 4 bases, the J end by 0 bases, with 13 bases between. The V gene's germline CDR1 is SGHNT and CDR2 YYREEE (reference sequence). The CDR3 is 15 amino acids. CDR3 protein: CASSPLGNYQETQYF. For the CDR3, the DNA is TGTGCCAGCAGCCCACTAGGGAACTACCAAGAGACCCAGTACTTC.

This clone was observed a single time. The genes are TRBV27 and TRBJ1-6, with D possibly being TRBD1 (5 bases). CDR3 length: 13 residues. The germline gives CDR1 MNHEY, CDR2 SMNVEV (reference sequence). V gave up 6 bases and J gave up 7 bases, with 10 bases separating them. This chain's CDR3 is CASSYYRNSPLHF. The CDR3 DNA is TGTGCCAGCAGCTATTACAGGAATTCACCCCTCCACTTT.

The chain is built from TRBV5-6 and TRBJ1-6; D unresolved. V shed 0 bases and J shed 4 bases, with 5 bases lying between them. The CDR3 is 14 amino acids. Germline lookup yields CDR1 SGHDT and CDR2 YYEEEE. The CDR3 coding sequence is TGTGCCAGCAGCTTGGATCAATATAATTCACCCCTCCACTTT. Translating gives CASSLDQYNSPLHF.

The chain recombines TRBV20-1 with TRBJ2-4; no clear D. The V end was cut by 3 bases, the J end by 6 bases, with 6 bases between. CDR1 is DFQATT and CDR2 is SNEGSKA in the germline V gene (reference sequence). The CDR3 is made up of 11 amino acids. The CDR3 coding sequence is TGCAGTGCTAGCTTGGCAAACATTCAGTACTTC. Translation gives CSASLANIQYF.

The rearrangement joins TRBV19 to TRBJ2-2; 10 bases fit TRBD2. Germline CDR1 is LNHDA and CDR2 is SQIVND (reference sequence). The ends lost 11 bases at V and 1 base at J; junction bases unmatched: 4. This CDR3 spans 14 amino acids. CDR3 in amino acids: CAGRTSGNTGELFF. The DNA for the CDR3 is TGTGCCGGAAGGACTAGCGGGAACACCGGGGAGCTGTTTTTT. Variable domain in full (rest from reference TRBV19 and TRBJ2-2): DGGITQSPKYLFRKEGQNVTLSCEQNLNHDAMYWYRQDPGQGLRLIYYSQIVNDFQKGDIAEGYSVSREKKESFPLTVTSAQKNPTAFYLCAGRTSGNTGELFFGEGSRLTVL.

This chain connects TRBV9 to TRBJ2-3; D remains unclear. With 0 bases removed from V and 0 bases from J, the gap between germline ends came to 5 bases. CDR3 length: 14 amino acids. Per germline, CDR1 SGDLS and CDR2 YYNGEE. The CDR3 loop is CASSVVPSTDTQYF. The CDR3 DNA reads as TGTGCCAGCAGCGTAGTCCCCAGCACAGATACGCAGTATTTT.

CDR3 nucleotide sequence: TGTGCCAGCAGCCAAAGCCTTGCTGGTGATAACTATGGCTACACCTTC. Protein product: CASSQSLAGDNYGYTF. The chain recombines TRBV28 with TRBJ1-2; D uncertain. Trimming removed 6 bases at V and 1 base at J, with 18 bases between. The CDR3 has 16 residues. The germline V gene encodes CDR1 MDHEN and CDR2 SYDVKM.

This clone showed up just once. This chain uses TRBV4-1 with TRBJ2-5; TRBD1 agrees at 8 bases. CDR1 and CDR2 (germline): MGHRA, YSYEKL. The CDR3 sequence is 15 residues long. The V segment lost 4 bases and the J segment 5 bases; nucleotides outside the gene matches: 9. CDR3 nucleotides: TGCGCCAGCAGCCTAGGGACAGGTGGGGCGGAGACCCAGTACTTC. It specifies CASSLGTGGAETQYF.

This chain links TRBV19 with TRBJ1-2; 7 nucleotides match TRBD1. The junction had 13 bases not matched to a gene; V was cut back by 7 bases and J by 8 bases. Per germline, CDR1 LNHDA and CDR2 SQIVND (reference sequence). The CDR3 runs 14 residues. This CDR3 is CASTDAGGVRGYTF. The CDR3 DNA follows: TGTGCCAGTACCGACGCAGGGGGAGTTCGGGGCTACACCTTC.

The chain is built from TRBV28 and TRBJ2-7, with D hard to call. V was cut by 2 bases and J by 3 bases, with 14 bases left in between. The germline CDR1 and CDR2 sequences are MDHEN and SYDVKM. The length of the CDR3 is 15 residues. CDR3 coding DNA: TGTGCCAGCAGTTTAGAGATCCGGGCGCTCTACGAGCAGTACTTC. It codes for CASSLEIRALYEQYF.

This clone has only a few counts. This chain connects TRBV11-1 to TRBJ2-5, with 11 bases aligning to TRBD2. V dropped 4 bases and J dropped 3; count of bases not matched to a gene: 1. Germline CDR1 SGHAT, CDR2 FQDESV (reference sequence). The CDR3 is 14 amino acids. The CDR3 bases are TGTGCCAGCAGCTCGACTAGCGGGAAAGAGACCCAGTACTTC. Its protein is CASSSTSGKETQYF.

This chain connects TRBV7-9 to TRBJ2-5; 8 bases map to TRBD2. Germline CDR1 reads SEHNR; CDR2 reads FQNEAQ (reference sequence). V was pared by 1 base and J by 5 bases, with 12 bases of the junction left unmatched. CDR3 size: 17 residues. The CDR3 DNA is TGTGCCAGCAGCTTAGAACGAGCGGGAGAGGTATGGGAGACCCAGTACTTC. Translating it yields CASSLERAGEVWETQYF.

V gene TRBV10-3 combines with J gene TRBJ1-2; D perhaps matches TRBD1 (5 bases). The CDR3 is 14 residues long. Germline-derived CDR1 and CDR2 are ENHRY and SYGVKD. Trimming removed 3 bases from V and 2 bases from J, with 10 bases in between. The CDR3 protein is CAISEGTFNYGYTF. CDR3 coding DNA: TGTGCCATCAGTGAAGGGACCTTCAACTATGGCTACACCTTC.

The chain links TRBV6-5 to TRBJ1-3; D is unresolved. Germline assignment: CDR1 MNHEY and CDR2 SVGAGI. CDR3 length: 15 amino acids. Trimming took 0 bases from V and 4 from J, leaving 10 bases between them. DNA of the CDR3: TGTGCCAGCAGTTACTCGTACGGGTCGGGAAACACCATATATTTT. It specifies CASSYSYGSGNTIYF.

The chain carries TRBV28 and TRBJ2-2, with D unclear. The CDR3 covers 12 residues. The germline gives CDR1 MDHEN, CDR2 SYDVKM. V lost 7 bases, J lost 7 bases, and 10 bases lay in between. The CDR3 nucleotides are TGTGCCAGCACCGAAAGGAACGGGGAGCTGTTTTTT. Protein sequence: CASTERNGELFF.

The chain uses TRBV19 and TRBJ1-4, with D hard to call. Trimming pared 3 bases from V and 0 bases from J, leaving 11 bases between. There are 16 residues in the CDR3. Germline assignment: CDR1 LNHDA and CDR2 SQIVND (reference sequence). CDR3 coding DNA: TGTGCCAGTAGTATCTTGGCAGTGGCAACTAATGAAAAACTGTTTTTT. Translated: CASSILAVATNEKLFF.

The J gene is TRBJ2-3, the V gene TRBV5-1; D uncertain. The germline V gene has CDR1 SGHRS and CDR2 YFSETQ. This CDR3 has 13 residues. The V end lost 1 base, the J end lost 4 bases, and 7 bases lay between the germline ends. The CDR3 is CASSLPSADTQYF. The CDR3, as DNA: TGCGCCAGCAGCTTGCCATCGGCAGATACGCAGTATTTT.

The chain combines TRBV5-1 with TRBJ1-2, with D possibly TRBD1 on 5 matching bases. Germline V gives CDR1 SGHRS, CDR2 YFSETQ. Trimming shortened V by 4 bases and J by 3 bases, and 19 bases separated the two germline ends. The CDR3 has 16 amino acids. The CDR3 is CASSADAGNRDYGYTF. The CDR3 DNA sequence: TGCGCCAGCAGCGCGGATGCAGGGAATCGGGACTATGGCTACACCTTC.

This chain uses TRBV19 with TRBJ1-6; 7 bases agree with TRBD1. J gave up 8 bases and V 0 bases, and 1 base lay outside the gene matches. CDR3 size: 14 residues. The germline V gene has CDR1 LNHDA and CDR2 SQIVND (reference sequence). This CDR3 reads CASSIDGTDSPLHF. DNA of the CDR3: TGTGCCAGTAGTATAGATGGGACAGATTCACCCCTCCACTTT. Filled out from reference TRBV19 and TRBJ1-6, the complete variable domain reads DGGITQSPKYLFRKEGQNVTLSCEQNLNHDAMYWYRQDPGQGLRLIYYSQIVNDFQKGDIAEGYSVSREKKESFPLTVTSAQKNPTAFYLCASSIDGTDSPLHFGNGTRLTVT.

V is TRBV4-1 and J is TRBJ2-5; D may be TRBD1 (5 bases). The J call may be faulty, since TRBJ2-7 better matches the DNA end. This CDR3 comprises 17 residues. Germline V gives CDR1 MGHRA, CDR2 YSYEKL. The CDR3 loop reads CASSHPITGPSSYEQYF. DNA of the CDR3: TGCGCCAGCAGCCACCCGATAACAGGCCCCAGCTCCTACGAGCAGTACTTC.

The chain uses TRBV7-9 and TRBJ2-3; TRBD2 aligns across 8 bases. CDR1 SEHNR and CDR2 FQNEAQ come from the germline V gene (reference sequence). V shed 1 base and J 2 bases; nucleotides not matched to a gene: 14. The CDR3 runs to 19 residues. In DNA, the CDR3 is TGTGCCAGCAGCTTAGTAGGAAACGGGGCGGGAGGAATCACAGATACGCAGTATTTT. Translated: CASSLVGNGAGGITDTQYF.

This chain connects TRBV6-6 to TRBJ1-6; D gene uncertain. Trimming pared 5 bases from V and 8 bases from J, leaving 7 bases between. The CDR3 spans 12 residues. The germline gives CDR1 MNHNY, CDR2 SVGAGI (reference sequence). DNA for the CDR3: TGTGCCAGCAGTACGATGGATTCACCCCTCCACTTT. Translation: CASSTMDSPLHF.

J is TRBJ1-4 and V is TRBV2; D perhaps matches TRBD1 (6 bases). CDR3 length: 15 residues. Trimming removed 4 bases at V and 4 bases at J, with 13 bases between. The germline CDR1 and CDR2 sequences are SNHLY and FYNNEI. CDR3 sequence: CASSVNRADNEKLFF. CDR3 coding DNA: TGTGCCAGCAGTGTGAACAGGGCGGATAATGAAAAACTGTTTTTT.

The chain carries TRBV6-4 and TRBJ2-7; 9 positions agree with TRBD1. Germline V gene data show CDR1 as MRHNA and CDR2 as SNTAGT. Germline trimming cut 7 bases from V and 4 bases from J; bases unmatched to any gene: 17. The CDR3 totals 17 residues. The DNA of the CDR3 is TGTGCCAGCAACCGAGAAAAAGGAGGGACAGGGAAATACGAGCAGTACTTC. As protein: CASNREKGGTGKYEQYF.